One TCR beta chain is described in this entry. This sample is part of a study of control samples from healthy donors and cancer patients. Some clones are missing from TCRdb's copy, which holds only in-frame ones; the method was immunoSEQ multiplex PCR. The table shows around 110,000 clones, with 93% occurring only once. The germline CDR1 and CDR2 sequences are MNHEY and SVGAGI. The CDR3 contains 13 residues. The ends lost 6 bases at V and 8 bases at J; junction bases unmatched: 5. This sequence was found in a man in his thirties or forties in good health. V and J are TRBV6-5 and TRBJ1-4, with TRBD1 identical over 8 bases. Material for sequencing was blood. The CDR3 spells CASSTGGIEKLFF. The DNA of the CDR3 is TGTGCCAGCAGCACAGGGGGTATCGAAAAACTGTTTTTT.